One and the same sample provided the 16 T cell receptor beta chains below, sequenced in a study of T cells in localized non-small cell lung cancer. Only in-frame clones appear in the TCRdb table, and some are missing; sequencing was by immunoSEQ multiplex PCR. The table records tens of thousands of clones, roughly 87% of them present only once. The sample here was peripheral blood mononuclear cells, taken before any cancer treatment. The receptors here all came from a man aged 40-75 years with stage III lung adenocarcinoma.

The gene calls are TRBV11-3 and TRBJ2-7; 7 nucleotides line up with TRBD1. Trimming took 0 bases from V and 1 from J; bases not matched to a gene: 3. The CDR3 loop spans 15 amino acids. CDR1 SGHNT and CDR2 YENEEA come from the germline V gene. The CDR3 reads CASSLEAGGSYEQYF. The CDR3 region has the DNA TGTGCCAGCAGCTTAGAGGCAGGGGGATCCTACGAGCAGTACTTC. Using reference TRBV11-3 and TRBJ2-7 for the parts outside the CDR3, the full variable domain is EAGVVQSPRYKIIEKKQPVAFWCNPISGHNTLYWYLQNLGQGPELLIRYENEEAVDDSQLPKDRFSAERLKGVDSTLKIQPAELGDSAVYLCASSLEAGGSYEQYFGPGTRLTVT.

This CDR3 reads CASSQDHGGRRSNRGTNEKLFF. The CDR3 DNA sequence: TGTGCCAGCAGCCAAGATCATGGTGGCAGGCGCTCTAACAGGGGAACTAATGAAAAACTGTTTTTT. The chain recombines TRBV4-2 with TRBJ1-4; 7 bases align to TRBD1. This CDR3 contains 22 residues. V lost 0 bases, J lost 1 base, and 20 bases stayed unmatched. Germline V gene lookup returns CDR1 LGHNA and CDR2 YNFKEQ.

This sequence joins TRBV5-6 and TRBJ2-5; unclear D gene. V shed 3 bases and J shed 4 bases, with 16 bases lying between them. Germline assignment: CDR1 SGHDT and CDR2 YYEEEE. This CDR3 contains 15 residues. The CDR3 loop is CASSSPVGFGETQYF. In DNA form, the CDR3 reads TGTGCCAGCAGCTCACCCGTCGGGTTCGGAGAGACCCAGTACTTC.

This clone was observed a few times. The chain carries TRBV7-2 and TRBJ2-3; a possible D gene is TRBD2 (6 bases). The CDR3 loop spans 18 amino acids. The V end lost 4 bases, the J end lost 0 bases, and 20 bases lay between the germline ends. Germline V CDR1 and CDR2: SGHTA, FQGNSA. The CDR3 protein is CASSSGGSGPTSTDTQYF. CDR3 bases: TGTGCCAGCAGCTCCGGGGGTAGCGGACCTACTAGCACAGATACGCAGTATTTT.

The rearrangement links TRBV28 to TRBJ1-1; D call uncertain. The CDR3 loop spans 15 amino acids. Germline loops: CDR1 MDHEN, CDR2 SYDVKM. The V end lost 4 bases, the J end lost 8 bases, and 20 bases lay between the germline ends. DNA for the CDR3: TGTGCCAGCAGTTCGCCTAGCCTTCCAGCTACCGAAGCTTTCTTT. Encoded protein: CASSSPSLPATEAFF.

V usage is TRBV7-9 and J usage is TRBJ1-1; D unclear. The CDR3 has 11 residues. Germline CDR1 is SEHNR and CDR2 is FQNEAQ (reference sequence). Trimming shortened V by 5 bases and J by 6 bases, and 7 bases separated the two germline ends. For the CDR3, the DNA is TGTGCCAGCAGCGAACAGCCTGAAGCTTTCTTT. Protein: CASSEQPEAFF.

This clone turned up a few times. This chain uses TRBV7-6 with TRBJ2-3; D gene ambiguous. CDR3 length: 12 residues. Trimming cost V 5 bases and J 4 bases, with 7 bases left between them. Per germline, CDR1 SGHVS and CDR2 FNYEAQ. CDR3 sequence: CASSPASDTQYF. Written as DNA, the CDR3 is TGTGCCAGCAGCCCCGCATCAGATACGCAGTATTTT.

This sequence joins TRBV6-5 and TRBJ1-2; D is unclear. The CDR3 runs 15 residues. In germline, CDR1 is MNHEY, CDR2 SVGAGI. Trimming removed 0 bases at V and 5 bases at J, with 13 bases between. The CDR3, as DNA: TGTGCCAGCAGTTACTCGGTGGGAAGGGAGTATGGCTACACCTTC. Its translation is CASSYSVGREYGYTF.

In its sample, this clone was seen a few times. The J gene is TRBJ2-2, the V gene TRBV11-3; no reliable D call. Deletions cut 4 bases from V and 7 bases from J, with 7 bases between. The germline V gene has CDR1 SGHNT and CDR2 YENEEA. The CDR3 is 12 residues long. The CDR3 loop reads CASSSLDGELFF. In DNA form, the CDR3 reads TGTGCCAGCAGCTCCCTAGACGGGGAGCTGTTTTTT.

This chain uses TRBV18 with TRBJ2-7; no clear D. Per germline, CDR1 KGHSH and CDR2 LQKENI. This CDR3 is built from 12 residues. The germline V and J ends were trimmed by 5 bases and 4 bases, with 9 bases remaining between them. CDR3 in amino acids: CASSMDRYEQYF. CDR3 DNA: TGTGCCAGCTCAATGGACCGTTACGAGCAGTACTTC.

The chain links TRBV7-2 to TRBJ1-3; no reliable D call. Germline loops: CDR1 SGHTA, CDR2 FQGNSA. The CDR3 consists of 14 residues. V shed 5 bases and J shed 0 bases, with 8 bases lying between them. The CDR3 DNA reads TGTGCCAGCAGCCCGGGAAACTCTGGAAACACCATATATTTT. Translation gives CASSPGNSGNTIYF.

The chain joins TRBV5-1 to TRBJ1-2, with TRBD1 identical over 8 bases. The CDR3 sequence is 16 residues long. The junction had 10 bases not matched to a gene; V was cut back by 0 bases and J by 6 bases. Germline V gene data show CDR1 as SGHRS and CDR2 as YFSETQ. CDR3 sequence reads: CASSLESPGGADGYTF. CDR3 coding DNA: TGCGCCAGCAGCTTGGAGAGCCCAGGGGGCGCGGATGGCTACACCTTC.

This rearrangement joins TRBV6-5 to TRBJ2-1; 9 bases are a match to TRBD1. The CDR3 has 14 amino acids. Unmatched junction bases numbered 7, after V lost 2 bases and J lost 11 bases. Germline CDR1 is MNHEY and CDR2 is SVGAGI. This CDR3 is CASSYASTGGKQFF. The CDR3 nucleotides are TGTGCCAGCAGTTACGCCAGTACAGGGGGCAAGCAGTTCTTC.

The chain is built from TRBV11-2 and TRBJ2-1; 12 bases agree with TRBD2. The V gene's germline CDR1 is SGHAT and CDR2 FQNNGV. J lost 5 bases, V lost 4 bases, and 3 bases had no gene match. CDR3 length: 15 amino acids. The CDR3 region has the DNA TGTGCCAGCAGCTGGCTAGCGGGGGGGAACAATGAGCAGTTCTTC. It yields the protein CASSWLAGGNNEQFF.

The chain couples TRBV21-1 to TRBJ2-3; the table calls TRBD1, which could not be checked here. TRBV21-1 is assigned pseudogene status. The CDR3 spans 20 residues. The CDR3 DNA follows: TGTGCCAGCAGCAAAGCAAGTCCTGACAGAATGTTTTCTAGCACAGATACGCAGTATTTT. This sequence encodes CASSKASPDRMFSSTDTQYF.

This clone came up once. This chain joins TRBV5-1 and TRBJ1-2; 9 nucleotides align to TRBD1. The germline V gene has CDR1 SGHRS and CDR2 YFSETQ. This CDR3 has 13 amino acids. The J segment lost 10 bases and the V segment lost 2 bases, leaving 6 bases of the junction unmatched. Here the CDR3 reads CASSLRTGEDYTF. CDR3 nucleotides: TGCGCCAGCAGCTTAAGGACAGGGGAAGACTACACCTTC.